A single sample gave rise to the 32 T cell receptor beta chains below, sequenced in a study of T cell changes during pregnancy in multiple sclerosis. Method: immunoSEQ multiplex PCR; TCRdb's copy keeps in-frame clones and lacks some. In the table there are 80,000 to 100,000 clones, 92% of which are singletons. The sample here was peripheral blood, taken in the first trimester of pregnancy. The receptors were sampled from a female donor with multiple sclerosis, enrolled in a pregnancy study.

V gene TRBV15 combines with J gene TRBJ1-6; 7 bases match TRBD1. This CDR3 is 15 amino acids long. V shed 5 bases, J shed 7 bases, and the junction held 8 bases outside the gene matches. Looked up from germline, CDR1 is LNHNV and CDR2 is YYDKDF (reference sequence). The CDR3 bases are TGTGCCACCAGCGGCACAGGGGTGGGGAATTCACCCCTCCACTTT. It is translated as CATSGTGVGNSPLHF.

The chain links TRBV28 to TRBJ1-5; D may be TRBD1 (5 bases). V lost 7 bases and J 6 bases, leaving 13 bases between the germline ends. The CDR3 totals 13 residues. In germline, CDR1 is MDHEN, CDR2 SYDVKM. The CDR3 DNA sequence: TGTGCCAGCACCAAAGGGAGGGGTCAGCCCCAGCATTTT. Protein sequence: CASTKGRGQPQHF.

V gene TRBV7-8 combines with J gene TRBJ1-5; 7 bases are a match to TRBD1. The CDR3 covers 14 residues. The J segment lost 4 bases and the V segment lost 5 bases, leaving 5 bases of the junction unmatched. CDR1 is SGHVS, CDR2 FQNEAQ, per germline. This CDR3 is CASSLTGQNQPQHF. The CDR3 nucleotides read TGTGCCAGCAGCCTAACGGGACAGAATCAGCCCCAGCATTTT.

This chain connects TRBV27 to TRBJ2-7, with a weak D call TRBD2 (5 bases). CDR1 is MNHEY and CDR2 is SMNVEV in the germline V gene (reference sequence). Trimming shortened V by 2 bases and J by 2 bases, and 10 bases separated the two germline ends. The CDR3 runs 14 residues. The CDR3 loop reads CASSLRGRAYEQYF. As DNA, the CDR3 is TGTGCCAGCAGTTTACGAGGGCGGGCCTACGAGCAGTACTTC.

The chain couples TRBV27 to TRBJ2-1, with 13 bases matching TRBD2. CDR1 is MNHEY, CDR2 SMNVEV, per germline (reference sequence). The V gene end was trimmed by 7 bases and the J gene end by 6 bases; junction bases not matched to a gene: 9. This CDR3 comprises 16 residues. The CDR3 DNA follows: TGTGCCAGCAATTCATTCGGGACTAGCGGGACCAATGAGCAGTTCTTC. It translates to CASNSFGTSGTNEQFF.

V usage is TRBV4-2 and J usage is TRBJ2-3; D might be TRBD2 (5 bases). V gave up 0 bases and J gave up 5 bases, with 9 bases separating them. This CDR3 comprises 14 residues. Germline V gene sequence: CDR1 LGHNA, CDR2 YNFKEQ. Here the CDR3 reads CASSQDGRLDTQYF. The CDR3 nucleotides are TGTGCCAGCAGCCAAGATGGGAGATTAGATACGCAGTATTTT.

The chain uses TRBV28 and TRBJ2-2; the match to TRBD2 covers 7 bases. This CDR3 contains 16 residues. Losses at the gene ends were 9 bases for V and 0 bases for J; bases not matched to a gene: 10. Germline-derived CDR1 and CDR2 are MDHEN and SYDVKM. The chain's CDR3 is CASGVNSGSNTGELFF. CDR3 nucleotides: TGTGCCAGTGGCGTTAATAGCGGGTCGAACACCGGGGAGCTGTTTTTT. The variable domain in full, with the rest retrieved from reference TRBV28 and TRBJ2-2, is DVKVTQSSRYLVKRTGEKVFLECVQDMDHENMFWYRQDPGLGLRLIYFSYDVKMKEKGDIPEGYSVSREKKERFSLILESASTNQTSMYLCASGVNSGSNTGELFFGEGSRLTVL.

V usage is TRBV27 and J usage is TRBJ2-7; D gene unclear. V gave up 4 bases and J gave up 6 bases, with 16 bases separating them. CDR1 is MNHEY and CDR2 is SMNVEV in the germline V gene (reference sequence). The CDR3 consists of 14 residues. The CDR3: CASSSQVSLVEQYF. The CDR3, as DNA: TGTGCCAGCAGTTCCCAGGTATCTCTTGTCGAGCAGTACTTC.

J is TRBJ2-3 and V is TRBV9; 8 nucleotides match TRBD2. CDR1 SGDLS and CDR2 YYNGEE come from the germline V gene. The CDR3 length is 13 residues. The J segment lost 4 bases and the V segment lost 7 bases, leaving 5 bases of the junction unmatched. The CDR3 is CASSGGGSDTQYF. The CDR3, as DNA: TGTGCCAGCTCCGGGGGGGGTTCAGATACGCAGTATTTT.

This clone was seen more than once but under ten times. The rearrangement uses TRBV6-5 and TRBJ1-2, with 11 bases aligning to TRBD1. CDR1 is MNHEY, CDR2 SVGAGI, per germline. This CDR3 is 15 amino acids long. The V gene end was trimmed by 10 bases and the J gene end by 4 bases; junction bases not matched to a gene: 11. This CDR3 reads CATLYGTGGVYGYTF. CDR3 sequence (DNA): TGTGCCACCTTATACGGGACAGGGGGAGTCTATGGCTACACCTTC.

V is TRBV27 and J is TRBJ1-1; the D is unclear. Germline assignment: CDR1 MNHEY and CDR2 SMNVEV (reference sequence). This CDR3 is built from 14 residues. Trimming shortened V by 3 bases and J by 0 bases, and 8 bases separated the two germline ends. CDR3 protein: CASSFSRMNTEAFF. For the CDR3, the DNA is TGTGCCAGCAGTTTTTCCAGGATGAACACTGAAGCTTTCTTT.

This sequence joins TRBV27 and TRBJ2-7; 8 nucleotides align to TRBD1. Germline trimming cut 0 bases from V and 7 bases from J; bases unmatched to any gene: 8. Germline V lookup: CDR1 MNHEY, CDR2 SMNVEV (reference sequence). The CDR3 contains 15 residues. DNA for the CDR3: TGTGCCAGCAGTTTATCGATCCAGGGGGCCTTTGAGCAGTACTTC. Translated, it gives CASSLSIQGAFEQYF.

V is TRBV2 and J is TRBJ2-5; TRBD2 is a possible D gene (5 bases). Trimming stripped 10 bases from V and 4 bases from J, with 16 bases between. The CDR3 length is 13 residues. CDR1 is SNHLY and CDR2 is FYNNEI in the germline V gene. The DNA for the CDR3 is TGTGCCACCGAGCGCGCGGGTAGAGAGACCCAGTACTTC. Residues: CATERAGRETQYF.

J is TRBJ2-3 and V is TRBV18, with 8 bases fitting TRBD2. The CDR3 is made up of 15 amino acids. CDR1 and CDR2 (germline): KGHSH, LQKENI. With 1 base clipped from V and 1 base from J, the junction kept 1 base outside the gene matches. CDR3 nucleotide sequence: TGTGCCAGCTCACCACAGACTAGCGGCACAGATACGCAGTATTTT. Translating gives CASSPQTSGTDTQYF.

This chain connects TRBV9 to TRBJ2-5; D call uncertain. The CDR3 has 16 amino acids. V dropped 0 bases and J dropped 2 bases, with 14 bases sitting between them. The germline gives CDR1 SGDLS, CDR2 YYNGEE. CDR3: CASSVGVLPTQETQYF. Here the CDR3 DNA reads TGTGCCAGCAGCGTAGGAGTCCTTCCGACTCAAGAGACCCAGTACTTC.

This sequence joins TRBV7-9 and TRBJ2-3; unclear D gene. Germline V gene data show CDR1 as SEHNR and CDR2 as FQNEAQ (reference sequence). The V end was cut by 5 bases, the J end by 1 base, with 7 bases between. The CDR3 is 13 residues long. The CDR3 is CASSPTGTDTQYF. DNA of the CDR3: TGTGCCAGCAGCCCCACAGGCACAGATACGCAGTATTTT.

This clone has a handful of counts. This rearrangement joins TRBV2 to TRBJ1-1, with TRBD1 as a possible D gene (6 bases). The CDR3 has 13 residues. From germline, CDR1 is SNHLY and CDR2 FYNNEI. With 6 bases removed from V and 5 bases from J, the gap between germline ends came to 13 bases. The CDR3 protein is CASSGQGFTEAFF. Here the CDR3 DNA reads TGTGCCAGCAGCGGCCAGGGGTTTACTGAAGCTTTCTTT.

V is TRBV28 and J is TRBJ2-7, with 8 bases fitting TRBD2. Germline-derived CDR1 and CDR2 are MDHEN and SYDVKM. The J segment lost 6 bases and the V segment lost 2 bases, leaving 15 bases of the junction unmatched. The CDR3 has 17 residues. The CDR3 bases are TGTGCCAGCAGTTTACTCCCCCCCAATAGGGCGGGAGGCGAGCAGTACTTC. It encodes CASSLLPPNRAGGEQYF.

V is TRBV2 and J is TRBJ2-7; D ambiguous. The V gene lost 6 bases and the J gene lost 6 bases, with 9 bases spanning the gap. Germline loops: CDR1 SNHLY, CDR2 FYNNEI. CDR3 length: 11 residues. CDR3 in amino acids: CASSPRSEQYF. CDR3 nucleotides: TGTGCCAGCAGCCCGCGCTCCGAGCAGTACTTC.

The chain joins TRBV19 to TRBJ2-7; 9 nucleotides match TRBD2. J lost 0 bases, V lost 5 bases, and 8 bases had no gene match. CDR1 is LNHDA, CDR2 SQIVND, per germline (reference sequence). This CDR3 has 16 residues. CDR3 region: CASSAFLAGSSYEQYF. CDR3 bases: TGTGCCAGTAGTGCGTTTCTAGCGGGGAGCTCCTACGAGCAGTACTTC.

The gene calls are TRBV4-1 and TRBJ2-1; D is undetermined. Trimming stripped 3 bases from V and 6 bases from J, with 3 bases between. This CDR3 comprises 11 residues. The germline CDR1 and CDR2 sequences are MGHRA and YSYEKL. The CDR3 sequence: CASSHINEQFF. CDR3 sequence (DNA): TGCGCCAGCAGCCATATCAATGAGCAGTTCTTC.

The chain uses TRBV28 and TRBJ2-2, with 11 bases aligning to TRBD1. J lost 6 bases, V lost 3 bases, and 6 bases had no gene match. Germline V gene sequence: CDR1 MDHEN, CDR2 SYDVKM. The CDR3 covers 16 residues. The CDR3 DNA is TGTGCCAGCAGTTTGCCTCGGGACAGGGGGTCCGGGGAGCTGTTTTTT. Translation gives CASSLPRDRGSGELFF.

The rearrangement joins TRBV28 to TRBJ1-3; possible D gene TRBD1, 6 bases. The length of the CDR3 is 14 residues. Trimming left V 4 bases short and J 4 bases short, with 11 bases between. Looked up from germline, CDR1 is MDHEN and CDR2 is SYDVKM. The CDR3 is CASSSTGLGNTIYF. In nucleotides, the CDR3 is TGTGCCAGCAGTTCGACAGGTCTCGGAAACACCATATATTTT.

The chain is built from TRBV27 and TRBJ2-3; TRBD2 agrees at 11 bases. In germline, CDR1 is MNHEY, CDR2 SMNVEV (reference sequence). The CDR3 spans 15 residues. After removal of 7 bases from V and 6 bases from J, the junction contained 9 bases not matched to a gene. This CDR3 reads CASTLAGGPTDTQYF. CDR3 nucleotide sequence: TGTGCCAGCACCTTAGCGGGAGGGCCAACCGATACGCAGTATTTT.

V gene TRBV7-2 combines with J gene TRBJ2-3, with 9 bases identical to TRBD2. Germline V gene lookup returns CDR1 SGHTA and CDR2 FQGNSA. This CDR3 is built from 16 residues. Trimming took 1 base from V and 5 from J; bases not matched to a gene: 7. Written as DNA, the CDR3 is TGTGCCAGCAGCTTAGGTGGCGGGAGGGCCGGAGATACGCAGTATTTT. Encoded protein: CASSLGGGRAGDTQYF.

The CDR3 DNA is TGTGCCATCAGGGAACTAGCGGGGATGTACTACGAGCAGTACTTC. Amino acid sequence: CAIRELAGMYYEQYF. The chain recombines TRBV10-3 with TRBJ2-7, with 10 bases lining up with TRBD2. V shed 6 bases, J shed 3 bases, and the junction held 8 bases outside the gene matches. The germline V gene has CDR1 ENHRY and CDR2 SYGVKD. The CDR3 has 15 residues.

J is TRBJ1-2 and V is TRBV29-1; TRBD1 is a possible D gene (5 bases). Germline V gene data show CDR1 as SQVTM and CDR2 as ANQGSEA. V was shortened by 4 bases and J by 4 bases, with 16 bases between the two germline ends. There are 14 residues in the CDR3. The DNA of the CDR3 is TGCAGCGTTGGCCTTGGTGGGGCAGGCTATGGCTACACCTTC. Its translation is CSVGLGGAGYGYTF.

DNA for the CDR3: TGTGCCACCAGCAGACCCTCTAGCGGGACAGATACGCAGTATTTT. Protein sequence: CATSRPSSGTDTQYF. The rearrangement uses TRBV15 and TRBJ2-3; 8 bases are shared with TRBD2. This CDR3 is built from 15 residues. Germline V lookup: CDR1 LNHNV, CDR2 YYDKDF (reference sequence). With V trimmed by 2 bases and J by 3 bases, 4 bases remained unmatched.

The chain combines TRBV18 with TRBJ2-1, with 10 nucleotides matching TRBD2. Per the germline V gene, CDR1 is KGHSH and CDR2 is LQKENI. V gave up 3 bases and J gave up 6 bases; unmatched junction bases: 11. There are 17 residues in the CDR3. CDR3 bases: TGTGCCAGCTCACCTCTTAGCGGGAGGACCCCCCGCAATGAGCAGTTCTTC. Translating gives CASSPLSGRTPRNEQFF.

The chain couples TRBV6-1 to TRBJ1-3; 8 bases match TRBD1. Germline trimming cut 8 bases from V and 3 bases from J; bases unmatched to any gene: 6. Germline-derived CDR1 and CDR2 are MNHNS and SASEGT. The CDR3 loop spans 14 amino acids. The CDR3 reads CASLWTGFGNTIYF. The CDR3 DNA follows: TGTGCCAGCCTCTGGACAGGGTTTGGAAACACCATATATTTT.

The chain links TRBV28 to TRBJ2-7, with a weak D call TRBD1 (5 bases). The CDR3 extends over 13 amino acids. The V and J ends lost 7 bases and 4 bases respectively, with 14 bases between them. The V gene's germline CDR1 is MDHEN and CDR2 SYDVKM. DNA of the CDR3: TGTGCCAGCACACGGATGGCAGGGTACGAGCAGTACTTC. Protein: CASTRMAGYEQYF.

The chain links TRBV9 to TRBJ1-1, with a weak D call TRBD1 (5 bases). The V end lost 3 bases, the J end lost 4 bases, and 13 bases lay between the germline ends. The CDR3 is 14 amino acids. Germline V gene data show CDR1 as SGDLS and CDR2 as YYNGEE. The CDR3 loop reads CASSGNRKPTEAFF. The CDR3 region has the DNA TGTGCCAGCAGCGGAAACAGGAAACCCACTGAAGCTTTCTTT.